By share, the clone carrying this T cell receptor (beta chain) ranks as medium-sized. The CDR3 sequence is 13 residues long. Trimming stripped 2 bases from V and 5 bases from J, with 9 bases between. The sorted Tregs were CD4+CD25+CD127-/low cells. The TRBV12-4/TRBJ1-2 clonotypes were amplified using barcode primers with ligated adaptors. TCRdb reprocessed the multiplex PCR reads via MiXCR and lists one record per CDR3 protein. There are 2,000 to 2,500 distinct CDR3 sequences in the sample; approximately 17% occur only once, and roughly 29% lies in the top ten. The sequenced sample consisted of Tregs sorted from blood. The chain joins TRBV12-3 or TRBV12-4 to TRBJ1-2; D is unresolved. The TCR comes from a female donor with breast cancer. The CDR3 here is CASSLNGRYGYTF. CDR3 bases: TGTGCCAGCAGTTTAAACGGCCGATATGGCTACACCTTC.